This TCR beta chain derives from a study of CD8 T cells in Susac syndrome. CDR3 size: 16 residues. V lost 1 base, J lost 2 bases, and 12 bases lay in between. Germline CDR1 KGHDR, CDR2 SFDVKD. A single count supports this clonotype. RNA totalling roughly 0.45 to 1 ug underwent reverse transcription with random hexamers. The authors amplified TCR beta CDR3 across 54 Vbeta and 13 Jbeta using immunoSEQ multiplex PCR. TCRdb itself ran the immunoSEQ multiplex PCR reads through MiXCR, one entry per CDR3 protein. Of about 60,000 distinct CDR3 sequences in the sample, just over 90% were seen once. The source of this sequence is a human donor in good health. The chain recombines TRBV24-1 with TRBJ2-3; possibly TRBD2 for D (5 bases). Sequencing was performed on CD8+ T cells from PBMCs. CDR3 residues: CATSDFYGKTTDTQYF. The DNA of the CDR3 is TGTGCCACCAGTGATTTCTACGGGAAAACCACAGATACGCAGTATTTT.